This T cell receptor beta chain was profiled in a study of T cell repertoires in cytomegalovirus infection. Study at large: Carrying CMV and the relevant HLA type showed in public TCR beta signatures. Study results and caveats: HLA-C-restricted CMV-specific TCR beta clonotypes prevailed in the ex vivo response.

TCRdb fed the reads into MiXCR, producing one record per CDR3 protein. The profile shows about 310,000 distinct CDR3 sequences, 17% of them singletons. A few counts support this clonotype. Antigen specificity is unknown. Germline V gene data show CDR1 as MNHNY and CDR2 as SVGAGI (reference sequence). V trimming: 6 bases; J trimming: 0 bases; junction bases outside the gene matches: 14. The CDR3 has 18 residues. The specimen was PBMCs. This receptor was identified in a human donor in good health (CMV status not recorded). Some clones in this sample may be carry-over from other donors' samples. This chain links TRBV6-6 with TRBJ1-5, with 7 nucleotides matching TRBD1. CDR3 bases: TGTGCCAGCAGCCCCCCCCTAAACAGGGGCTATAGCAATCAGCCCCAGCATTTT. Its translation is CASSPPLNRGYSNQPQHF.